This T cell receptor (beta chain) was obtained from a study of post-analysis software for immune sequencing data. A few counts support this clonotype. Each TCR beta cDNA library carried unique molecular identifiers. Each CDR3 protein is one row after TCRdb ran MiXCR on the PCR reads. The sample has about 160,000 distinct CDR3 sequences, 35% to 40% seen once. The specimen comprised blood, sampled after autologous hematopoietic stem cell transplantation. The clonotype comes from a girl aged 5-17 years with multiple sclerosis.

CDR3 region: CASSLAAGLGDEQFF. The CDR3 DNA reads TGTGCCAGCAGCTTAGCGGCGGGCTTGGGGGATGAGCAGTTCTTC. V and J are TRBV11-3 and TRBJ2-1; perhaps D is TRBD1 or TRBD2 (5 bases each). The CDR3 loop spans 15 amino acids. Germline-derived CDR1 and CDR2 are SGHNT and YENEEA. V dropped 1 base and J dropped 8 bases, with 15 bases sitting between them.